These 29 T cell receptor beta chains were sequenced from one sample in a study of shared clonotypes between healthy human individuals. Produced via immunoSEQ multiplex PCR; TCRdb's table is partial and in-frame only. The sample lists roughly 2.5 million clones, more than 90% occurring once. Specimen: naive CD4+ T cells sorted from blood. Subset noted: CD45RA+ positively selected. The receptors here all came from a man aged 18 to 35 in good health.

About this clone: Other DNA sequences of this sample code for an identical CDR3. V is TRBV5-1 and J is TRBJ2-7; 13 bases fit TRBD2. The germline gives CDR1 SGHRS, CDR2 YFSETQ. The CDR3 sequence is 15 residues long. V lost 4 bases and J lost 2; bases outside the gene matches: 3. CDR3 in DNA: TGCGCCAGCAGCCGCACTAGCGGGGGGGCCTACGAGCAGTACTTC. It codes for CASSRTSGGAYEQYF.

The V gene is TRBV6-5, the J gene TRBJ2-5; 7 nucleotides line up with TRBD1. Germline values: CDR1 MNHEY, CDR2 SVGAGI. The V gene end was trimmed by 2 bases and the J gene end by 4 bases; junction bases not matched to a gene: 10. The CDR3 has 16 amino acids. CDR3 sequence (DNA): TGTGCCAGCAGTTACATTGGGACAGCCGTTGGAGAGACCCAGTACTTC. Translating it yields CASSYIGTAVGETQYF.

This chain links TRBV6-1 with TRBJ2-1; 10 bases match TRBD2. This CDR3 has 16 amino acids. With V trimmed by 4 bases and J by 6 bases, 9 bases remained unmatched. Germline V lookup: CDR1 MNHNS, CDR2 SASEGT. CDR3: CASSGEMSGRANEQFF. Written as DNA, the CDR3 is TGTGCCAGCAGTGGGGAAATGAGCGGGAGGGCCAATGAGCAGTTCTTC.

The V and J genes are TRBV29-1 and TRBJ2-7; tentatively, D is TRBD2 (6 bases). The CDR3 covers 14 residues. V was shortened by 4 bases and J by 2 bases, with 15 bases between the two germline ends. Germline V lookup: CDR1 SQVTM, CDR2 ANQGSEA. CDR3 protein: CSVGTTAGPYEQYF. CDR3 coding DNA: TGCAGCGTTGGCACCACGGCGGGACCCTACGAGCAGTACTTC.

V usage is TRBV6-5 and J usage is TRBJ2-7; TRBD1 matches at 7 bases. V trimming: 2 bases; J trimming: 2 bases; junction bases outside the gene matches: 9. CDR1 is MNHEY, CDR2 SVGAGI, per germline. The CDR3 loop spans 16 amino acids. CDR3 protein: CASSYTSPQGAYEQYF. CDR3 coding DNA: TGTGCCAGCAGTTACACTTCCCCCCAGGGGGCCTACGAGCAGTACTTC.

The CDR3 DNA sequence: TGTGCCAGTAGTTCCCCACCGGGAACGAGCTCCTATAATTCACCCCTCCACTTT. This translates into CASSSPPGTSSYNSPLHF. The V gene is TRBV19, the J gene TRBJ1-6; D unresolved. The V and J ends lost 5 bases and 0 bases respectively, with 17 bases between them. Per the germline V gene, CDR1 is LNHDA and CDR2 is SQIVND (reference sequence). The CDR3 is 18 amino acids.

This clone has only one observation. Different DNA sequences within this sample yield the same CDR3. The chain carries TRBV19 and TRBJ2-7, with 9 bases identical to TRBD1. V lost 1 base and J lost 3; bases outside the gene matches: 4. CDR3 size: 15 residues. The germline gives CDR1 LNHDA, CDR2 SQIVND (reference sequence). CDR3 bases: TGTGCCAGTAGTATAGCCGGGACAGGGAACTACGAGCAGTACTTC. It translates to CASSIAGTGNYEQYF. Supplemented by reference TRBV19 and TRBJ2-7, the full variable domain reads DGGITQSPKYLFRKEGQNVTLSCEQNLNHDAMYWYRQDPGQGLRLIYYSQIVNDFQKGDIAEGYSVSREKKESFPLTVTSAQKNPTAFYLCASSIAGTGNYEQYFGPGTRLTVT.

Of note for this clone: In the same sample, other DNA sequences code for this CDR3. The chain combines TRBV5-1 with TRBJ2-5, with TRBD2 matching 7 bases. Trimming removed 2 bases from V and 1 base from J; junction bases left unmatched: 2. CDR3 length equals 14 residues. Per the germline V gene, CDR1 is SGHRS and CDR2 is YFSETQ. The CDR3 here is CASSFGGGQETQYF. In nucleotides, the CDR3 is TGCGCCAGCAGCTTTGGGGGGGGCCAAGAGACCCAGTACTTC.

This chain connects TRBV10-3 to TRBJ2-2; D possibly uses TRBD1 or TRBD2 (6 bases each). Trimming pared 10 bases from V and 6 bases from J, leaving 24 bases between. The germline V gene has CDR1 ENHRY and CDR2 SYGVKD. The CDR3 contains 16 residues. The CDR3 DNA sequence: TGTGCCACCTCCTTTACAGGGAACGGGAGAGCCGGGGAGCTGTTTTTT. Translated: CATSFTGNGRAGELFF.

This clone turned up a few times. This chain joins TRBV2 and TRBJ2-2; D is unclear. CDR3 length equals 13 residues. Germline CDR1 is SNHLY and CDR2 is FYNNEI. Trimming shortened V by 5 bases and J by 7 bases, and 11 bases separated the two germline ends. The CDR3, as DNA: TGTGCCAGCAGTCTGGACGATGGCGGGGAGCTGTTTTTT. It encodes CASSLDDGGELFF.

The chain uses TRBV29-1 and TRBJ2-5; D remains unclear. V was pared by 2 bases and J by 5 bases, with 9 bases between. The CDR3 spans 12 residues. CDR1 is SQVTM, CDR2 ANQGSEA, per germline. CDR3 coding DNA: TGCAGCGTTGAACCGGGTGCGGAGACCCAGTACTTC. Its protein is CSVEPGAETQYF.

This clone was seen a single time. The chain has TRBV28 and TRBJ1-3, with no clear D. The CDR3 has 10 residues. Trimming stripped 9 bases from V and 4 bases from J, with 4 bases between. Germline V gene data show CDR1 as MDHEN and CDR2 as SYDVKM. The CDR3 nucleotides read TGTGCCAGTGCCGGAAACACCATATATTTT. This encodes CASAGNTIYF.

The genes are TRBV4-1 and TRBJ2-3; the D is unclear. The germline V gene encodes CDR1 MGHRA and CDR2 YSYEKL. The CDR3 consists of 12 residues. Trimming removed 1 base from V and 6 bases from J, with 5 bases in between. As DNA, the CDR3 is TGCGCCAGCAGCCAAGCAAGCGATACGCAGTATTTT. Amino acid sequence: CASSQASDTQYF.

V gene TRBV5-1 combines with J gene TRBJ2-1; TRBD2 is a possible D gene (6 bases). Per the germline V gene, CDR1 is SGHRS and CDR2 is YFSETQ. V gave up 0 bases and J gave up 0 bases, with 10 bases separating them. This CDR3 has 16 amino acids. DNA of the CDR3: TGCGCCAGCAGCTTGGCGTCGGGAGTCTCCTACAATGAGCAGTTCTTC. It specifies CASSLASGVSYNEQFF.

The chain has TRBV2 and TRBJ2-1, with TRBD1 identical over 7 bases. This CDR3 is built from 15 residues. The ends lost 6 bases at V and 0 bases at J; junction bases unmatched: 5. CDR1 is SNHLY and CDR2 is FYNNEI in the germline V gene. CDR3: CASRRGTVSYNEQFF. DNA for the CDR3: TGTGCCAGCAGGAGGGGGACAGTCTCCTACAATGAGCAGTTCTTC.

The chain recombines TRBV5-1 with TRBJ1-1; D is undetermined. Germline V gives CDR1 SGHRS, CDR2 YFSETQ. V was trimmed by 4 bases and J by 10 bases, leaving 20 bases between them. CDR3 length: 14 amino acids. The CDR3 protein is CASSKDVRPEGAFF. The CDR3 DNA follows: TGCGCCAGCAGCAAAGATGTTCGTCCGGAGGGAGCTTTCTTT.

The chain has TRBV5-4 and TRBJ1-4, with 12 bases aligning to TRBD1. The J segment lost 3 bases and the V segment lost 4 bases, leaving 4 bases of the junction unmatched. Germline values: CDR1 SGHNT, CDR2 YYREEE (reference sequence). There are 16 residues in the CDR3. This CDR3 reads CASSAGQGAANEKLFF. The CDR3, as DNA: TGTGCCAGCAGCGCGGGACAGGGGGCGGCTAATGAAAAACTGTTTTTT.

The rearrangement joins TRBV19 to TRBJ2-3; tentatively, D is TRBD2 (6 bases). This CDR3 is 14 amino acids long. Per the germline V gene, CDR1 is LNHDA and CDR2 is SQIVND (reference sequence). The V gene lost 5 bases and the J gene lost 5 bases, with 14 bases spanning the gap. This chain's CDR3 is CASSVRDFQDTQYF. Here the CDR3 DNA reads TGTGCCAGTAGTGTACGGGACTTTCAAGATACGCAGTATTTT.

The chain employs TRBV7-6 and TRBJ1-4, with D perhaps matching TRBD1 (5 bases). V gave up 5 bases and J gave up 2 bases, with 15 bases separating them. Looked up from germline, CDR1 is SGHVS and CDR2 is FNYEAQ. The CDR3 consists of 16 residues. The CDR3 coding sequence is TGTGCCAGCAGCCCTTCTACAGGCTTCACTAATGAAAAACTGTTTTTT. Amino acids: CASSPSTGFTNEKLFF.

The chain recombines TRBV5-1 with TRBJ2-4, with 7 bases identical to TRBD2. The V gene end was trimmed by 4 bases and the J gene end by 8 bases; junction bases not matched to a gene: 9. The germline gives CDR1 SGHRS, CDR2 YFSETQ. The CDR3 extends over 14 amino acids. CDR3 DNA sequence: TGCGCCAGCAGCGTAACCGGGACTACAGACATTCAGTACTTC. Translated: CASSVTGTTDIQYF.

This chain links TRBV4-1 with TRBJ1-2; D is ambiguous. This CDR3 contains 14 residues. The V gene's germline CDR1 is MGHRA and CDR2 YSYEKL. V was clipped by 3 bases and J by 1 base, with 9 bases between them. The CDR3 DNA reads TGCGCCAGCAGCCACTTACCCGGTAACTATGGCTACACCTTC. Its translation is CASSHLPGNYGYTF.

The V and J genes are TRBV7-9 and TRBJ2-3, with unresolved D. CDR1 SEHNR and CDR2 FQNEAQ come from the germline V gene (reference sequence). V lost 5 bases and J 5 bases, leaving 14 bases between the germline ends. The CDR3 is made up of 14 amino acids. CDR3 in DNA: TGTGCCAGCAGCCTGTTCGAGGCGCGAGATACGCAGTATTTT. It is translated as CASSLFEARDTQYF.

The gene calls are TRBV7-8 and TRBJ2-5; 8 bases match TRBD1. Trimming cost V 5 bases and J 7 bases; bases outside gene matches: 12. There are 15 residues in the CDR3. Germline lookup yields CDR1 SGHVS and CDR2 FQNEAQ. CDR3 nucleotide sequence: TGTGCCAGCAGCCTAAGGGACAGGACCCCGGGGACCCAGTACTTC. Translated: CASSLRDRTPGTQYF.

Regarding this clone: The sample has other DNA sequences that encode this CDR3 too. V and J are TRBV11-2 and TRBJ2-7; TRBD2 matches at 11 bases. The length of the CDR3 is 15 residues. V shed 6 bases, J shed 2 bases, and the junction held 6 bases outside the gene matches. Germline V gene sequence: CDR1 SGHAT, CDR2 FQNNGV. The CDR3 is CASSPGLAVTYEQYF. The CDR3 DNA reads TGTGCCAGCAGTCCGGGACTAGCGGTGACCTACGAGCAGTACTTC.

The CDR3 reads CASSGYRGFSYEQYF. The DNA of the CDR3 is TGTGCCAGCAGCGGATACAGGGGTTTTTCCTACGAGCAGTACTTC. The chain has TRBV14 and TRBJ2-7, with TRBD1 matching 7 bases. With 5 bases clipped from V and 1 base from J, the junction kept 8 bases outside the gene matches. The CDR3 length is 15 residues. Germline V lookup: CDR1 SGHDN, CDR2 FVKESK. Combining the CDR3 with reference TRBV14 and TRBJ2-7 gives the whole variable domain EAGVTQFPSHSVIEKGQTVTLRCDPISGHDNLYWYRRVMGKEIKFLLHFVKESKQDESGMPNNRFLAERTGGTYSTLKVQPAELEDSGVYFCASSGYRGFSYEQYFGPGTRLTVT.

The chain has TRBV6-5 and TRBJ2-5; D not resolved. With 8 bases removed from V and 3 bases from J, the gap between germline ends came to 7 bases. Germline loops: CDR1 MNHEY, CDR2 SVGAGI. CDR3 length equals 11 residues. The CDR3 DNA sequence: TGTGCCAGCGCAGGAGAAGAGACCCAGTACTTC. Protein sequence: CASAGEETQYF.

V is TRBV6-1 and J is TRBJ2-7; TRBD1 aligns across 10 bases. Unmatched junction bases numbered 7, after V lost 5 bases and J lost 3 bases. In germline, CDR1 is MNHNS, CDR2 SASEGT. The CDR3 consists of 15 residues. DNA of the CDR3: TGTGCCAGCAGTCTCAAGACAGGGGGCCTCTACGAGCAGTACTTC. This sequence encodes CASSLKTGGLYEQYF.

This chain uses TRBV6-6 with TRBJ1-4; a possible D gene is TRBD1 (5 bases). Trimming pared 6 bases from V and 7 bases from J, leaving 15 bases between. The CDR3 totals 14 residues. Germline assignment: CDR1 MNHNY and CDR2 SVGAGI (reference sequence). CDR3: CASRAEGSGEKLFF. The CDR3 DNA reads TGTGCCAGCAGGGCGGAGGGGAGTGGTGAAAAACTGTTTTTT.

This chain links TRBV15 with TRBJ2-5; a weak D match, TRBD1 (6 bases). This CDR3 has 15 residues. In germline, CDR1 is LNHNV, CDR2 YYDKDF (reference sequence). The V and J ends lost 1 base and 5 bases respectively, with 14 bases between them. The CDR3 reads CATSRVSRGWETQYF. In DNA, the CDR3 is TGTGCCACCAGCAGAGTGAGCAGGGGTTGGGAGACCCAGTACTTC.